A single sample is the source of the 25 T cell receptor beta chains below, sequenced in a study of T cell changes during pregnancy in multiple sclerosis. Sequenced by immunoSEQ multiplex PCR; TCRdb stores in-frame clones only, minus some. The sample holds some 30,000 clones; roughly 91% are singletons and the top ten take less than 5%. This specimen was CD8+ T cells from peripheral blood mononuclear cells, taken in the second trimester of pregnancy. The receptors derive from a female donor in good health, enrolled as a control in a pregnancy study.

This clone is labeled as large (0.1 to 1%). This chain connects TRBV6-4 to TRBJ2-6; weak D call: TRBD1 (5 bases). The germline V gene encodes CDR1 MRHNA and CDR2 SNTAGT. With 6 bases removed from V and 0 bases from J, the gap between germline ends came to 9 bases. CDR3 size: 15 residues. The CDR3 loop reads CASSEQASGANVLTF. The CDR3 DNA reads TGTGCCAGCAGCGAACAGGCCTCTGGGGCCAACGTCCTGACTTTC.

CDR3 protein: CASSSRTSGRTDTQYF. The DNA of the CDR3 is TGTGCCAGCAGCTCCCGGACTAGCGGGCGCACAGATACGCAGTATTTT. The chain uses TRBV7-9 and TRBJ2-3, with 11 bases aligning to TRBD2. Germline V gene lookup returns CDR1 SEHNR and CDR2 FQNEAQ (reference sequence). The J segment lost 1 base and the V segment lost 4 bases, leaving 4 bases of the junction unmatched. The CDR3 is 16 amino acids.

CDR3 amino acids: CASGLVASDRGLETQYF. For the CDR3, the DNA is TGTGCTAGTGGTTTGGTCGCAAGTGACAGGGGGCTGGAGACCCAGTACTTC. The V gene is TRBV12-5, the J gene TRBJ2-5, with 10 positions matching TRBD1. V lost 0 bases to trimming and J lost 5 bases; unmatched junction nucleotides: 9. CDR3 size: 17 residues. CDR1 is LGHNT and CDR2 is FRNRAP in the germline V gene.

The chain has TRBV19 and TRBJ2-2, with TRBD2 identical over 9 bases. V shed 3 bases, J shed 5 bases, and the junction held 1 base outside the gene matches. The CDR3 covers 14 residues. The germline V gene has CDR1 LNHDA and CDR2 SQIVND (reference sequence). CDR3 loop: CASSITSGTGELFF. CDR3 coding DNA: TGTGCCAGTAGTATCACTAGCGGGACCGGGGAGCTGTTTTTT.

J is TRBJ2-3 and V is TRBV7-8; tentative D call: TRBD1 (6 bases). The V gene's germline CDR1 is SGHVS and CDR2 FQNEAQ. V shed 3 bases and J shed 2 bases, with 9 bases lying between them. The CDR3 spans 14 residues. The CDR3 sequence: CASSFYRVTDTQYF. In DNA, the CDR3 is TGTGCCAGCAGCTTCTACAGGGTCACAGATACGCAGTATTTT.

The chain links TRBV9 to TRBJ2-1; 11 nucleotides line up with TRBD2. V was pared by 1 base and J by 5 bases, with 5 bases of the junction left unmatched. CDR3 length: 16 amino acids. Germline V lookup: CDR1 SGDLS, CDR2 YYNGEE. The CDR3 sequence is CASSVRGSGGDNEQFF. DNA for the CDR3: TGTGCCAGCAGCGTACGCGGTAGCGGGGGGGACAATGAGCAGTTCTTC.

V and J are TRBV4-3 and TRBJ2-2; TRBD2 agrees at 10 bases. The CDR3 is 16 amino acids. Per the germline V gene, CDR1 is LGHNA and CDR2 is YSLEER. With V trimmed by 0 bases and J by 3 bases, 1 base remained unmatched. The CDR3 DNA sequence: TGCGCCAGCAGCCAAGAGAGCGGGGGGGACACCGGGGAGCTGTTTTTT. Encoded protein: CASSQESGGDTGELFF.

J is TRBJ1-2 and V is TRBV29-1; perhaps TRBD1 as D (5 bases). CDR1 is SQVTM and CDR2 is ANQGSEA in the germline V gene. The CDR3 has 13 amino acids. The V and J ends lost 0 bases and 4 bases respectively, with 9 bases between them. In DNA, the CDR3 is TGCAGCGTTGAAGAAGGGGTTCTCTATGGCTACACCTTC. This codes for CSVEEGVLYGYTF.

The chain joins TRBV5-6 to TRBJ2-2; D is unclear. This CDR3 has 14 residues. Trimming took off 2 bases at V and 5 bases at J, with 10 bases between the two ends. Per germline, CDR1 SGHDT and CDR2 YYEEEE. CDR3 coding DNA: TGTGCCAGCAGCTTCCAGGAAGGAACCGGGGAGCTGTTTTTT. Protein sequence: CASSFQEGTGELFF.

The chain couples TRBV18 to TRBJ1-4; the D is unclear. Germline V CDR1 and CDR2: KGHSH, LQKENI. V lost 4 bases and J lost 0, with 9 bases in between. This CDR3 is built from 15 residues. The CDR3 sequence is CASSLEGATNEKLFF. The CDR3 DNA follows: TGTGCCAGCTCACTGGAGGGTGCAACTAATGAAAAACTGTTTTTT.

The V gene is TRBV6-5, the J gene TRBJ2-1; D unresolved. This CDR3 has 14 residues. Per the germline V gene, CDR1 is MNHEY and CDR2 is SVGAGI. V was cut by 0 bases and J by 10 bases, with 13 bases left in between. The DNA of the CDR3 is TGTGCCAGCAGTTACTCGACTGTAACTGGGGAGCAGTTCTTC. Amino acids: CASSYSTVTGEQFF.

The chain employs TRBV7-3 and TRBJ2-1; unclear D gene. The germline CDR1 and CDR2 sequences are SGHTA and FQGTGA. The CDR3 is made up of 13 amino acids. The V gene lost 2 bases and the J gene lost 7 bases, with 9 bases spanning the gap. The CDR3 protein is CASSLGGSNEQFF. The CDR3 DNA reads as TGTGCCAGCAGCTTAGGCGGTTCAAATGAGCAGTTCTTC.

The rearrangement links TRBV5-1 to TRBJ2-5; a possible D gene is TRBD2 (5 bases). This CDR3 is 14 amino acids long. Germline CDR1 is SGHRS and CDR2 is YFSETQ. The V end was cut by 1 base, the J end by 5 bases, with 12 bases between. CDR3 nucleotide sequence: TGCGCCAGCAGCTTGATCGGGGTCTTGGAGACCCAGTACTTC. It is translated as CASSLIGVLETQYF.

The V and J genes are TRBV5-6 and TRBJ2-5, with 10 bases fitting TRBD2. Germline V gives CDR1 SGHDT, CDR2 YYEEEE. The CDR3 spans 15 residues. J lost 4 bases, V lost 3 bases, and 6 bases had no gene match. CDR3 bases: TGTGCCAGCAGCTCGGCTCTAGCGGGGGCAGAGACCCAGTACTTC. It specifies CASSSALAGAETQYF. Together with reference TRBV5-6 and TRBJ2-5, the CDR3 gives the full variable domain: DAGVTQSPTHLIKTRGQQVTLRCSPKSGHDTVSWYQQALGQGPQFIFQYYEEEERQRGNFPDRFSGHQFPNYSSELNVNALLLGDSALYLCASSSALAGAETQYFGPGTRLLVL.

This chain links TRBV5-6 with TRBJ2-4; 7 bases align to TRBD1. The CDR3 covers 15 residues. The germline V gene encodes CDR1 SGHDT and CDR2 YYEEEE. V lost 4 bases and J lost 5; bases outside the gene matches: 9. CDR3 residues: CASSNPGTAQNIQYF. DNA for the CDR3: TGTGCCAGCAGCAACCCCGGGACAGCTCAAAACATTCAGTACTTC. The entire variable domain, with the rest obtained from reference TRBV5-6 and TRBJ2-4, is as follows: DAGVTQSPTHLIKTRGQQVTLRCSPKSGHDTVSWYQQALGQGPQFIFQYYEEEERQRGNFPDRFSGHQFPNYSSELNVNALLLGDSALYLCASSNPGTAQNIQYFGAGTRLSVL.

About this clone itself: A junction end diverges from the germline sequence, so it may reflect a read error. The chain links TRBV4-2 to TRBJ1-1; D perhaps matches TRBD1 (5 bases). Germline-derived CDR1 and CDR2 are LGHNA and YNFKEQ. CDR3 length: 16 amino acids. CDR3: CASSQGGDSLNAEAFF. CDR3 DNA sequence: TGTGCCAGCAGCCAAGGCGGGGACTCATTGAACGCTGAAGCTTTCTTT.

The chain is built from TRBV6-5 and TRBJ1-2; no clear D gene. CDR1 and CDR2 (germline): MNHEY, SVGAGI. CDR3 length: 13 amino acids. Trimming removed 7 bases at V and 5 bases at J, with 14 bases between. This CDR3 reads CASTLGSLYGYTF. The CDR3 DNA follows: TGTGCCAGCACTCTGGGCAGTCTATATGGCTACACCTTC.

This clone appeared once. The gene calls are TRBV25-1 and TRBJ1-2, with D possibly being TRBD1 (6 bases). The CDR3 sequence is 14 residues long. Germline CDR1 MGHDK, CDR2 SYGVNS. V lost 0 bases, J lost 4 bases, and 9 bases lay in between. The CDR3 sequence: CASSEYDRTYGYTF. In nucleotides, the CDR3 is TGTGCCAGCAGTGAATACGACAGGACCTATGGCTACACCTTC.

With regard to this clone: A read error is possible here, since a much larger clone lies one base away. The CDR3 bases are TGTGTCAGCAGCTTGGTTGGCCAGGAGGGTCTCAATTCACCCCTCCACTTT. It yields the protein CVSSLVGQEGLNSPLHF. The rearrangement links TRBV5-6 to TRBJ1-6; no clear D. CDR3 length equals 17 residues. In germline, CDR1 is SGHDT, CDR2 YYEEEE.

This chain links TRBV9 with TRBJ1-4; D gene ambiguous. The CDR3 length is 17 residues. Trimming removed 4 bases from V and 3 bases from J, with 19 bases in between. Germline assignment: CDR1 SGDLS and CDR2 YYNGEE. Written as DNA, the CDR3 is TGTGCCAGCAGCCCCCGGGAATGGATAATGGCTAATGAAAAACTGTTTTTT. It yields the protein CASSPREWIMANEKLFF.

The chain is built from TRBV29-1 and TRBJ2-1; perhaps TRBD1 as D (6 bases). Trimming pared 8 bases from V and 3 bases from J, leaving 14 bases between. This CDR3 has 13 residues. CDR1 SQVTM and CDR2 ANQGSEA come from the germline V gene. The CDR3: CSSSRDNYNEQFF. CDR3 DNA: TGCAGCTCTAGCCGGGACAACTACAATGAGCAGTTCTTC.

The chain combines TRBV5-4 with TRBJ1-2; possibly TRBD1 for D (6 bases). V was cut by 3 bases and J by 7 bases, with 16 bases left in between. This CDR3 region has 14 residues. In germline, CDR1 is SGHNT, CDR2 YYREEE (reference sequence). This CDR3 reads CASSWDLQGTGYTF. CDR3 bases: TGTGCCAGCAGCTGGGATCTACAGGGAACTGGCTACACCTTC.

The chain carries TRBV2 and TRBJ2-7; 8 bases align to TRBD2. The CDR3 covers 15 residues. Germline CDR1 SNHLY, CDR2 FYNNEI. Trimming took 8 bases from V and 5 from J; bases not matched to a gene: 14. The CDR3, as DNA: TGTGCCAGCGAGGCATGGGCGGGGGGAGTTGACGAGCAGTACTTC. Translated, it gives CASEAWAGGVDEQYF. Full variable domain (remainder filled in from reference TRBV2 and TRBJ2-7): EPEVTQTPSHQVTQMGQEVILRCVPISNHLYFYWYRQILGQKVEFLVSFYNNEISEKSEIFDDQFSVERPDGSNFTLKIRSTKLEDSAMYFCASEAWAGGVDEQYFGPGTRLTVT.

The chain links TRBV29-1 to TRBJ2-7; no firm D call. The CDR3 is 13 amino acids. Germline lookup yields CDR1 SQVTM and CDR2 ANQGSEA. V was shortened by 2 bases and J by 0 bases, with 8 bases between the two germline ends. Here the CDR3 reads CSVEWADSYEQYF. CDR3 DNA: TGCAGCGTTGAATGGGCCGACTCCTACGAGCAGTACTTC.

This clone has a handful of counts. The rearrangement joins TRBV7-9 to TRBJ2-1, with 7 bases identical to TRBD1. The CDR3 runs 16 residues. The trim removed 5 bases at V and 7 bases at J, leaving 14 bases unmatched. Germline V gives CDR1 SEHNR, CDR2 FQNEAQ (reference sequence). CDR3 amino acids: CASSALQPGTVNEQFF. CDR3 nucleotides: TGTGCCAGCAGCGCACTTCAGCCCGGGACAGTAAATGAGCAGTTCTTC.